This paragraph reports one T cell receptor beta chain. This study enrolled people aged roughly 18 to 89 from about 26 US geographic areas. Germline V CDR1 and CDR2: LGHDT, YNNKEL (reference sequence). Losses at the gene ends were 4 bases for V and 4 bases for J; bases not matched to a gene: 12. This CDR3 is 17 amino acids long. The sample originates from a study of blood T cell repertoires in COVID-19. Study processing details: It was from reference gene primer amplification that nucleated cell counts were estimated. Assay used: immunoSEQ multiplex PCR; TCRdb lists only in-frame clones, some missing. V, J and clone size are taken as reported in that table, and D and trimming were inferred from the DNA itself. Here the sample spans approximately 270,000 clones, 91% being singletons.

Sequences were obtained from PBMCs or T cells enriched from blood (not recorded which). This clonotype was obtained from a human donor in a cohort exposed to, infected with or recovered from COVID-19 (not recorded which). The donor label of this sample is uncertain. The chain carries TRBV3-1 (or the pseudogene TRBV3-2) and TRBJ2-5; 10 nucleotides agree with TRBD2. As DNA, the CDR3 is TGTGCCAGCAGCCTGTTGCTAGCGGGGGATCGAGGAGAGACCCAGTACTTC. This gives the protein CASSLLLAGDRGETQYF.